Listed below are T cell receptor beta chains from one sample, sequenced in a study of follicular helper T cells after annual influenza vaccination. Generated by immunoSEQ multiplex PCR, the TCRdb table keeps only in-frame clones and is missing some. In the table there are 9,500 or so clones, around four fifths of which are singletons. The sample in question was CXCR5+ CD38- circulating T follicular helper cells from blood, obtained 7 days after influenza vaccination. These TCRs come from an adult who received the influenza vaccine. The CDR3 runs from the conserved cysteine through the conserved F or W. Each record gives: clone size, V gene, D gene, J gene, CDR3 protein, CDR3 DNA. A D gene is named only where the DNA matches it firmly. Clone size, where shown, is once, few, many, or a class for clones that have expanded.

>-|TRBV11-3|TRBD2|TRBJ2-3
CASSLGGGNTDTQYF
TGTGCCAGCAGCTTGGGCGGGGGGAACACAGATACGCAGTATTTT
>-|TRBV7-3|TRBD1|TRBJ2-6
CASSFGQGSGANVLTF
TGTGCCAGCAGCTTCGGACAGGGCTCTGGGGCCAACGTCCTGACTTTC
>once|TRBV11-3|-|TRBJ2-1
CASSFSRGRNEQFF
TGTGCCAGCAGCTTCTCTAGGGGACGGAATGAGCAGTTCTTC
>-|TRBV6-5|-|TRBJ2-6
CASSYSYSSGANVLTF
TGTGCCAGCAGTTACTCGTATAGCTCTGGGGCCAACGTCCTGACTTTC
>-|TRBV5-4|-|TRBJ1-4
CASSFSGTLNEKLFF
TGTGCCAGCAGCTTCTCCGGGACGCTTAATGAAAAACTGTTTTTT
>-|TRBV7-8|TRBD1|TRBJ2-7
CASSWGDRVREQYF
TGTGCCAGCAGCTGGGGGGACAGGGTACGCGAGCAGTACTTC
>-|TRBV25-1|TRBD1|TRBJ1-5
CASSEKTGQKDSNQPQHF
TGTGCCAGCAGTGAAAAGACAGGGCAAAAGGACTCCAATCAGCCCCAGCATTTT
>-|TRBV6-5|-|TRBJ1-1
CASSYDRWTQTEAFF
TGTGCCAGCAGTTACGACCGATGGACGCAGACTGAAGCTTTCTTT
>-|TRBV19|TRBD1|TRBJ2-3
CASSMNRNRGTDTQYF
TGTGCCAGTAGTATGAATAGGAACAGGGGTACAGATACGCAGTATTTT
>-|TRBV4-1|TRBD2|TRBJ2-3
CASSPGLAGGRPDTQYF
TGCGCCAGCAGCCCGGGACTAGCGGGGGGGCGCCCAGATACGCAGTATTTT
>-|TRBV4-3|-|TRBJ2-2
CASRPGTGRTGELFF
TGCGCCAGCCGACCCGGTACAGGCCGCACCGGGGAGCTGTTTTTT
>-|TRBV21-1|-|TRBJ1-4
CASSSSGGGMATNEKLFF
TGTGCCAGCAGCTCCTCTGGAGGGGGAATGGCAACTAATGAAAAACTGTTTTTT
>few|TRBV5-4|-|TRBJ1-2
CASSLLGEDGYTF
TGTGCCAGCAGCTTACTGGGAGAGGATGGCTACACCTTC
>-|TRBV4-2|-|TRBJ1-2
CASSQGYQDYGYTF
TGTGCCAGCAGCCAAGGTTATCAGGACTATGGCTACACCTTC
>-|TRBV30|-|TRBJ1-6
CAWKGGGSYNSPLHF
TGTGCCTGGAAGGGTGGAGGCTCCTATAATTCACCCCTCCACTTT
>few|TRBV7-2|-|TRBJ2-2
CASSLDYSGELFF
TGTGCCAGCAGCCTGGACTACTCCGGGGAGCTGTTTTTT
>-|TRBV30|-|TRBJ1-2
CACQQSANYGYTF
TGTGCCTGCCAACAATCGGCGAACTATGGCTACACCTTC
>once|TRBV5-1|-|TRBJ2-5
CASSLKGPQETQYF
TGCGCCAGCAGCTTGAAGGGGCCCCAAGAGACCCAGTACTTC
>few|TRBV5-4|-|TRBJ2-2
CASSRGQLTTNTGELFF
TGTGCCAGCAGCAGGGGACAACTAACAACGAACACCGGGGAGCTGTTTTTT
>-|TRBV10-2|TRBD2|TRBJ2-3
CASSVAGSTDTQYF
TGCGCCAGCAGTGTAGCGGGGTCCACAGATACGCAGTATTTT
>-|TRBV7-3|TRBD1|TRBJ1-6
CASSLLGQGNSPLHF
TGTGCCAGCAGCCTTCTGGGACAGGGCAATTCACCCCTCCACTTT
>-|TRBV6-5|-|TRBJ2-7
CASSYASPAYEQYF
TGTGCCAGCAGTTATGCCAGTCCAGCGTACGAGCAGTACTTC
>-|TRBV7-2|-|TRBJ2-2
CASGLGAGGELFF
TGTGCCAGCGGCCTGGGGGCGGGCGGGGAGCTGTTTTTT
>-|TRBV5-4|TRBD2|TRBJ2-5
CASSFVLAGGETQYF
TGTGCCAGCAGCTTCGTACTAGCGGGGGGGGAGACCCAGTACTTC
>once|TRBV7-2|-|TRBJ1-1
CASSMGVRTEAFF
TGTGCCAGCTCGATGGGGGTTCGCACTGAAGCTTTCTTT
>-|TRBV11-2|-|TRBJ2-5
CASSEQLGGQTQYF
TGTGCCAGCAGCGAGCAGTTGGGGGGCCAGACCCAGTACTTC
>-|TRBV11-3|-|TRBJ2-2
CASSDYPNTGELFF
TGTGCCAGCAGCGACTACCCGAACACCGGGGAGCTGTTTTTT
>-|TRBV7-2|TRBD1|TRBJ2-4
CASSLAPGGVDIQYF
TGTGCCAGCAGCTTAGCGCCAGGGGGCGTAGACATTCAGTACTTC
>-|TRBV4-1|TRBD2|TRBJ2-5
CASRRAGGQETQYF
TGCGCCAGCAGAAGAGCGGGGGGGCAAGAGACCCAGTACTTC
>-|TRBV19|-|TRBJ2-1
CASSIDRDQTNEQFF
TGTGCCAGTAGTATAGACCGGGACCAGACCAATGAGCAGTTCTTC
>-|TRBV6-6|-|TRBJ2-7
CASSYSNRQGYEQYF
TGTGCCAGCAGTTACTCTAATCGCCAAGGCTACGAGCAGTACTTC
>few|TRBV6-6|-|TRBJ1-2
CASRQIRGIYGYTF
TGTGCCAGCAGACAAATACGGGGGATCTATGGCTACACCTTC
>-|TRBV19|-|TRBJ2-7
CASRDRRYEQYF
TGTGCCAGTCGTGACAGGCGCTACGAGCAGTACTTC
>few|TRBV4-3|TRBD1|TRBJ1-2
CASSQDGTGDGYTF
TGCGCCAGCAGCCAAGACGGGACAGGGGATGGCTACACCTTC
>-|TRBV6-1|TRBD1|TRBJ1-1
CASRERTGGKVEAFF
TGTGCCAGCAGAGAACGGACAGGGGGGAAGGTTGAAGCTTTCTTT
>-|TRBV4-1|-|TRBJ1-1
CASSQVFGEVHTEAFF
TGCGCCAGCAGCCAAGTATTTGGAGAGGTTCACACTGAAGCTTTCTTT
>-|TRBV5-4|-|TRBJ1-5
CASSLGGVRAQPQHF
TGTGCCAGCAGCTTGGGAGGGGTACGGGCTCAGCCCCAGCATTTT
>-|TRBV6-6|TRBD1|TRBJ1-1
CASSRLQGAEAFF
TGTGCCAGCAGCCGCCTCCAGGGGGCTGAAGCTTTCTTT
>-|TRBV25-1|-|TRBJ1-2
CASISEAGYTF
TGTGCCAGCATTAGCGAGGCTGGCTACACCTTC
>-|TRBV4-3|-|TRBJ2-5
CASSQDLGGLKTQYF
TGCGCCAGCAGCCAAGATCTGGGGGGCCTAAAGACCCAGTACTTC
>-|TRBV4-2|TRBD1|TRBJ2-5
CASSQVQGALGETQYF
TGTGCCAGCAGCCAAGTACAGGGGGCCCTGGGGGAGACCCAGTACTTC
>few|TRBV27|-|TRBJ2-7
CASSLSTRGKQYF
TGTGCCAGCAGTTTGTCGACTAGGGGGAAGCAGTACTTC
>-|TRBV2|-|TRBJ2-1
CASRPGLTTYNEQFF
TGTGCCAGCAGACCCGGGTTGACTACCTACAATGAGCAGTTCTTC
>-|TRBV5-1|TRBD2|TRBJ2-2
CASSSSGGWTGELFF
TGCGCCAGCAGCTCCTCGGGGGGGTGGACCGGGGAGCTGTTTTTT
>-|TRBV5-1|-|TRBJ2-6
CASSLAKSGANVLTF
TGCGCCAGCAGCTTGGCAAAGTCTGGGGCCAACGTCCTGACTTTC
>once|TRBV28|-|TRBJ2-5
CASSYTPGRGGIQETQYF
TGTGCCAGCAGTTATACCCCGGGGCGCGGGGGCATCCAAGAGACCCAGTACTTC